These 29 T cell receptor beta chains came from one sample sequenced in a study of cytomegalovirus exposure and HLA in healthy donors. Researchers ran the PCR with 60 Vbeta and 13 Jbeta primers. Produced via immunoSEQ multiplex PCR; TCRdb's table is partial and in-frame only. The repertoire holds about 200,000 clones, with around 75% as singletons. The sequencing input was PBMCs. These receptors all come from a male donor in good health and CMV-seropositive.

The chain carries TRBV29-1 and TRBJ2-2; 10 bases are a match to TRBD2. This CDR3 is built from 16 residues. Germline V gene sequence: CDR1 SQVTM, CDR2 ANQGSEA. The junction had 9 bases not matched to a gene; V was cut back by 3 bases and J by 5 bases. CDR3 loop: CSVELAGDEGTGELFF. The CDR3 region has the DNA TGCAGCGTTGAGCTAGCGGGAGATGAAGGAACCGGGGAGCTGTTTTTT.

V and J are TRBV7-2 and TRBJ2-7; D not certain. The CDR3 sequence is 16 residues long. V was clipped by 4 bases and J by 2 bases, with 18 bases between them. Germline-derived CDR1 and CDR2 are SGHTA and FQGNSA. The CDR3 sequence is CASSSASDTSTYEQYF. The DNA for the CDR3 is TGTGCCAGCAGCTCGGCCAGTGACACCTCGACCTACGAGCAGTACTTC.

V usage is TRBV7-2 and J usage is TRBJ2-7; D is uncertain. Trimming removed 2 bases at V and 0 bases at J, with 11 bases between. Germline lookup yields CDR1 SGHTA and CDR2 FQGNSA. The CDR3 extends over 15 amino acids. Written as DNA, the CDR3 is TGTGCCAGCAGCTTATGGTCATCACTCTCCTACGAGCAGTACTTC. It encodes CASSLWSSLSYEQYF.

This chain uses TRBV14 with TRBJ1-4, with TRBD1 as a possible D gene (5 bases). The germline V gene encodes CDR1 SGHDN and CDR2 FVKESK. Deletions cut 4 bases from V and 8 bases from J, with 17 bases between. The CDR3 loop spans 15 amino acids. CDR3 in amino acids: CASSRGQGMWEKLFF. DNA for the CDR3: TGTGCCAGCAGCCGTGGGCAGGGAATGTGGGAAAAACTGTTTTTT.

This sequence joins TRBV7-2 and TRBJ1-1; D is unclear. This CDR3 spans 15 amino acids. Germline-derived CDR1 and CDR2 are SGHTA and FQGNSA. Trimming pared 2 bases from V and 4 bases from J, leaving 14 bases between. The CDR3 nucleotides read TGTGCCAGCAGCTTATGGGCGACGGTAGGCACTGAAGCTTTCTTT. Its translation: CASSLWATVGTEAFF.

J is TRBJ1-1 and V is TRBV7-3; no clear D gene. Germline-derived CDR1 and CDR2 are SGHTA and FQGTGA. The CDR3 is 14 amino acids. V lost 5 bases, J lost 1 base, and 11 bases lay in between. CDR3 sequence reads: CASSLGSANTEAFF. In nucleotides, the CDR3 is TGTGCCAGCAGCCTAGGATCCGCGAACACTGAAGCTTTCTTT.

The genes are TRBV6-5 and TRBJ2-6; 7 bases fit TRBD2. The germline V gene has CDR1 MNHEY and CDR2 SVGAGI. The length of the CDR3 is 16 residues. J was trimmed by 0 bases and V by 4 bases; bases with no gene match: 3. CDR3 loop: CASSWGRGSGANVLTF. The CDR3 region has the DNA TGTGCCAGCAGTTGGGGGAGGGGCTCTGGGGCCAACGTCCTGACTTTC.

The J gene is TRBJ1-5, the V gene TRBV5-1; no clear D gene. V was clipped by 0 bases and J by 3 bases, with 4 bases between them. CDR1 is SGHRS and CDR2 is YFSETQ in the germline V gene. The CDR3 runs to 13 residues. CDR3: CASSLELNQPQHF. The CDR3 nucleotides read TGCGCCAGCAGCTTGGAGCTCAATCAGCCCCAGCATTTT.

V is TRBV9 and J is TRBJ2-7; D perhaps matches TRBD1 (5 bases). The CDR3 consists of 15 residues. V gave up 0 bases and J gave up 0 bases, with 10 bases separating them. Per the germline V gene, CDR1 is SGDLS and CDR2 is YYNGEE. CDR3 amino acids: CASSVVATASYEQYF. The CDR3, as DNA: TGTGCCAGCAGCGTAGTGGCGACAGCCTCCTACGAGCAGTACTTC.

V gene TRBV7-2 combines with J gene TRBJ2-1, with 12 bases matching TRBD2. The CDR3 is 15 amino acids. Germline V gives CDR1 SGHTA, CDR2 FQGNSA. The junction had 5 bases not matched to a gene; V was cut back by 3 bases and J by 8 bases. The chain's CDR3 is CASSLRRLAGDEQFF. The DNA of the CDR3 is TGTGCCAGCAGCTTGAGGCGACTAGCGGGGGATGAGCAGTTCTTC.

This clone showed up just once. CDR3 bases: TGTGCCAGCAGTGAATTGAGGACAGGGAACACTGAAGCTTTCTTT. It encodes CASSELRTGNTEAFF. This chain links TRBV25-1 with TRBJ1-1, with 7 bases fitting TRBD1. J gave up 1 base and V 1 base, and 3 bases lay outside the gene matches. The germline V gene has CDR1 MGHDK and CDR2 SYGVNS. This CDR3 contains 15 residues.

The CDR3 region is CASSLLTTGDNTIYF. In nucleotides, the CDR3 is TGTGCCAGCAGTTTACTAACGACAGGGGACAACACCATATATTTT. The chain recombines TRBV28 with TRBJ1-3; 8 nucleotides align to TRBD1. V dropped 2 bases and J dropped 7; count of bases not matched to a gene: 7. Germline V gives CDR1 MDHEN, CDR2 SYDVKM. The CDR3 contains 15 residues.

The chain uses TRBV6-1 and TRBJ1-5, with D possibly TRBD1 on 6 matching bases. Per the germline V gene, CDR1 is MNHNS and CDR2 is SASEGT. The CDR3 length is 15 residues. Trimming cost V 3 bases and J 4 bases, with 13 bases left between them. The CDR3 DNA sequence: TGTGCCAGCAGTGACATGCGGGGGCTGAATCAGCCCCAGCATTTT. Translated, it gives CASSDMRGLNQPQHF.

This CDR3 reads CASTLSGGADIYGYTF. The CDR3 bases are TGTGCCAGTACCCTGTCGGGAGGGGCTGATATCTATGGCTACACCTTC. The chain combines TRBV19 with TRBJ1-2; possible D gene TRBD1, 5 bases. From germline, CDR1 is LNHDA and CDR2 SQIVND (reference sequence). V lost 7 bases and J 4 bases, leaving 22 bases between the germline ends. The CDR3 runs 16 residues.

CDR3 residues: CASSVDTSGRARYREQFF. DNA for the CDR3: TGTGCCAGCAGCGTAGACACTAGCGGGAGGGCCCGGTACCGAGAGCAGTTCTTC. The chain couples TRBV9 to TRBJ2-1; 13 bases align to TRBD2. Germline CDR1 is SGDLS and CDR2 is YYNGEE. The trim removed 0 bases at V and 10 bases at J, leaving 13 bases unmatched. The CDR3 spans 18 residues.

This rearrangement joins TRBV19 to TRBJ1-5; the D gene is possibly TRBD1 (6 bases). Germline V gene data show CDR1 as LNHDA and CDR2 as SQIVND (reference sequence). CDR3 size: 16 residues. The V and J ends lost 4 bases and 0 bases respectively, with 13 bases between them. CDR3 sequence reads: CASSKQTGHSNQPQHF. The CDR3 region has the DNA TGTGCCAGTAGTAAACAGACAGGTCATAGCAATCAGCCCCAGCATTTT.

The rearrangement uses TRBV28 and TRBJ1-2; D is ambiguous. This CDR3 comprises 17 residues. Germline-derived CDR1 and CDR2 are MDHEN and SYDVKM. V lost 2 bases and J lost 8, with 24 bases in between. CDR3 coding DNA: TGTGCCAGCAGTTTAAATGGACGCGGGAAGATGAGAGAGGGCTACACCTTC. Translated, it gives CASSLNGRGKMREGYTF.

The chain uses TRBV7-9 and TRBJ1-3, with D tentatively TRBD1 (5 bases). Per germline, CDR1 SEHNR and CDR2 FQNEAQ (reference sequence). This CDR3 region has 16 residues. Trimming cost V 4 bases and J 0 bases, with 13 bases left between them. Here the CDR3 reads CASSSLQGFSGNTIYF. The CDR3 coding sequence is TGTGCCAGCAGCTCGCTGCAGGGTTTCTCTGGAAACACCATATATTTT.

The chain combines TRBV13 with TRBJ1-5, with 11 bases matching TRBD1. Germline V gene data show CDR1 as PRHDT and CDR2 as FYEKMQ (reference sequence). Trimming cost V 5 bases and J 7 bases; bases outside gene matches: 10. This CDR3 contains 16 residues. The DNA for the CDR3 is TGTGCCAGCAGCGTAATGGGACAGGGGGACAGGCAGCCCCAGCATTTT. Translating it yields CASSVMGQGDRQPQHF.

This clone was observed a few times. The chain has TRBV6-5 and TRBJ1-1; D is possibly TRBD1 (5 bases). Trimming stripped 6 bases from V and 0 bases from J, with 11 bases between. CDR3 size: 14 residues. CDR1 and CDR2 from the germline V gene are MNHEY and SVGAGI. The CDR3 here is CASSPTVMNTEAFF. The CDR3, as DNA: TGTGCCAGCAGCCCGACAGTCATGAACACTGAAGCTTTCTTT.

The chain joins TRBV2 to TRBJ1-5; possible D gene TRBD1, 6 bases. Between the trimmed V and J ends, which lost 1 base and 2 bases, there was a span of 12 bases. This CDR3 is built from 16 residues. Germline assignment: CDR1 SNHLY and CDR2 FYNNEI. CDR3 sequence (DNA): TGTGCCAGCAGTGAAGACAGGGTCGGTGGCAATCAGCCCCAGCATTTT. Protein sequence: CASSEDRVGGNQPQHF.

Only a few counts were recorded for this clone. This rearrangement joins TRBV5-4 to TRBJ2-2, with a tentative D call TRBD1 (5 bases). This CDR3 has 16 residues. V lost 5 bases and J lost 0, with 14 bases in between. CDR1 is SGHNT and CDR2 is YYREEE in the germline V gene (reference sequence). CDR3 DNA sequence: TGTGCCAGCAGTCCTCAGGGAAGGTCGAACACCGGGGAGCTGTTTTTT. Protein: CASSPQGRSNTGELFF.

The chain recombines TRBV2 with TRBJ2-2; D possibly corresponds to TRBD2 (5 bases). Between the trimmed V and J ends, which lost 4 bases and 0 bases, there was a span of 9 bases. Germline lookup yields CDR1 SNHLY and CDR2 FYNNEI. The CDR3 has 15 residues. CDR3 in DNA: TGTGCCAGCAGTGGGAGCGGATCGAACACCGGGGAGCTGTTTTTT. Its translation: CASSGSGSNTGELFF. Full variable domain (remainder filled in from reference TRBV2 and TRBJ2-2): EPEVTQTPSHQVTQMGQEVILRCVPISNHLYFYWYRQILGQKVEFLVSFYNNEISEKSEIFDDQFSVERPDGSNFTLKIRSTKLEDSAMYFCASSGSGSNTGELFFGEGSRLTVL.

This clone was found once. The V gene is TRBV9, the J gene TRBJ2-2; 7 positions match TRBD1. J gave up 4 bases and V 4 bases, and 16 bases lay outside the gene matches. The CDR3 sequence is 18 residues long. The V gene's germline CDR1 is SGDLS and CDR2 YYNGEE. The CDR3 sequence is CASSPRDRILLGTGELFF. CDR3 DNA sequence: TGTGCCAGCAGCCCACGGGACAGAATTTTACTGGGCACCGGGGAGCTGTTTTTT.

The chain uses TRBV28 and TRBJ1-1; a possible D gene is TRBD1 (6 bases). The germline V gene encodes CDR1 MDHEN and CDR2 SYDVKM. V was shortened by 3 bases and J by 5 bases, with 16 bases between the two germline ends. The CDR3 is 15 residues long. The CDR3 nucleotides are TGTGCCAGCAGTTTCCCAACAGGGTTCAGGACTGAAGCTTTCTTT. It specifies CASSFPTGFRTEAFF.

This clone appeared a few times. This chain connects TRBV11-2 to TRBJ2-7; 9 bases align to TRBD2. The CDR3 covers 15 residues. V lost 6 bases to trimming and J lost 0 bases; unmatched junction nucleotides: 6. Germline-derived CDR1 and CDR2 are SGHAT and FQNNGV. The DNA for the CDR3 is TGTGCCAGCAGAACGCTAGCGGGGAGCTCCTACGAGCAGTACTTC. Encoded protein: CASRTLAGSSYEQYF.

The chain uses TRBV7-9 and TRBJ2-2; perhaps TRBD1 as D (5 bases). The germline V gene encodes CDR1 SEHNR and CDR2 FQNEAQ (reference sequence). Trimming removed 6 bases at V and 4 bases at J, with 15 bases between. There are 15 residues in the CDR3. The CDR3 spells CASRQDSPSTGELFF. CDR3 nucleotide sequence: TGTGCCAGCAGACAAGACAGCCCGAGCACCGGGGAGCTGTTTTTT.

The chain employs TRBV4-3 and TRBJ2-1; D is ambiguous. V was shortened by 0 bases and J by 0 bases, with 9 bases between the two germline ends. This CDR3 is built from 16 residues. CDR1 LGHNA and CDR2 YSLEER come from the germline V gene. CDR3 sequence reads: CASSQDWRSSYNEQFF. Here the CDR3 DNA reads TGCGCCAGCAGCCAAGATTGGAGAAGCTCCTACAATGAGCAGTTCTTC.

This clone was seen more than once but under ten times. The rearrangement uses TRBV7-2 and TRBJ1-5, with a tentative D call TRBD1 (6 bases). Trimming shortened V by 1 base and J by 0 bases, and 13 bases separated the two germline ends. The germline V gene has CDR1 SGHTA and CDR2 FQGNSA. The CDR3 extends over 17 amino acids. The CDR3 DNA is TGTGCCAGCAGCTTAGGAGGTTGGACAGATAGCAATCAGCCCCAGCATTTT. This gives the protein CASSLGGWTDSNQPQHF.